This is a list of T cell receptor beta chains from one sample in a study of blood T cells in healthy people across ages. TCRdb re-called the 5' RACE reads through MiXCR, storing one row per CDR3 protein. The sample yields around 1,000,000 distinct CDR3 sequences, less than 25% seen once. The sample also formed part of further work on T cells of mothers and their children.

Sequencing input: blood. These receptors all come from a girl under 10 years old in good health. CDR3s include the opening cysteine and the closing phenylalanine or tryptophan. Fields, in order: CDR3 length, clone size, J gene, V gene, D gene, CDR3 protein, CDR3 DNA. The D gene is left open where the match is weak. The size entry is marked missing in some rows and otherwise reads once, few, many or a size class.

>15|NA|TRBJ1-4|TRBV18|NA
CASSLSYGTPEKLFF
TGTGCCAGCTCACTTAGCTACGGGACACCTGAAAAACTGTTTTTT
>16|NA|TRBJ1-1|TRBV7-9|NA
CASSPPGASRLSEAFF
TGTGCCAGCAGCCCCCCGGGGGCCTCCCGATTGAGTGAAGCTTTCTTT
>17|NA|TRBJ2-7|TRBV28|NA
CASSFTLGQAESYEQYF
TGTGCCAGCAGTTTCACGCTCGGCCAGGCGGAGTCCTACGAGCAGTACTTC
>13|NA|TRBJ2-5|TRBV7-2|TRBD2
CASLAGGGGTQYF
TGTGCCAGCTTAGCGGGGGGGGGAGGGACCCAGTACTTC
>13|NA|TRBJ2-4|TRBV6-2/TRBV6-3|NA
CASSLSQGNIQYF
TGTGCCAGCAGCCTAAGTCAGGGAAACATTCAGTACTTC
>15|NA|TRBJ1-4|TRBV6-6|NA
CASSPPAPSGEKLFF
TGTGCCAGCAGCCCCCCTGCCCCCTCGGGTGAAAAACTGTTTTTT
>13|NA|TRBJ2-5|TRBV20-1|NA
CSARGGMEETQYF
TGCAGTGCTAGGGGCGGGATGGAGGAGACCCAGTACTTC
>13|NA|TRBJ1-3|TRBV20-1|NA
CSARWDSRNTIYF
TGCAGTGCTCGCTGGGATTCGCGGAACACCATATATTTT
>15|NA|TRBJ1-4|TRBV7-9|NA
CASSLMERASGKLFF
TGTGCCAGCAGCTTAATGGAGCGGGCTTCCGGAAAACTGTTTTTT
>16|NA|TRBJ1-2|TRBV7-9|NA
CASSLAHVGSPYGYTF
TGTGCCAGCAGCTTAGCGCACGTAGGATCCCCTTATGGCTACACCTTC
>9|few|TRBJ1-1|TRBV20-1|NA
CSAGNEAFF
TGCAGTGCGGGTAATGAAGCTTTCTTT
>14|few|TRBJ2-6|TRBV4-1|NA
CASSDDSGANVLTF
TGCGCCAGCAGCGACGACTCTGGGGCCAACGTCCTGACTTTC
>14|NA|TRBJ2-1|TRBV20-1|TRBD1
CSASPGQGGDEQFF
TGCAGTGCTAGCCCGGGACAGGGCGGCGATGAGCAGTTCTTC
>13|NA|TRBJ1-1|TRBV20-1|NA
CSASLGGRTEAFF
TGCAGTGCTAGTTTAGGGGGGAGGACTGAAGCTTTCTTT
>10|NA|TRBJ1-1|TRBV29-1|NA
CSVPGQEAFF
TGCAGCGTTCCGGGACAAGAAGCTTTCTTT
>13|NA|TRBJ2-3|TRBV20-1|NA
CSARDSGTDTQYF
TGCAGTGCTAGAGATTCCGGCACAGATACGCAGTATTTT
>13|NA|TRBJ2-1|TRBV3-1|NA
CASSQDERRVQFF
TGTGCCAGCAGCCAGGATGAGCGGAGGGTTCAGTTCTTC
>14|few|TRBJ1-1|TRBV4-1|NA
CASSQNSGVSEAFF
TGCGCCAGCAGCCAGAATTCAGGGGTGTCTGAAGCTTTCTTT
>13|few|TRBJ1-6|TRBV7-2|NA
CASSPGEGTPLHF
TGTGCCAGCAGCCCGGGGGAGGGGACACCCCTCCACTTT
>15|few|TRBJ2-1|TRBV27|NA
CASSIYRRCCNEQFF
TGTGCCAGCAGTATTTATCGGAGGTGTTGTAATGAGCAGTTCTTC
>12|NA|TRBJ2-7|TRBV12-3/TRBV12-4|NA
CASSFSWVEQYF
TGTGCCAGCAGTTTCTCCTGGGTCGAGCAGTACTTC
>14|few|TRBJ1-3|TRBV12-3/TRBV12-4|NA
CASSFGAAGNTIYF
TGTGCCAGCAGTTTCGGGGCGGCTGGAAACACCATATATTTT
>15|NA|TRBJ2-6|TRBV6-2/TRBV6-3|NA
CASSIRLSGANVLTF
TGTGCCAGCAGCATCAGACTGTCTGGGGCCAACGTCCTGACTTTC
>14|few|TRBJ2-5|TRBV28|NA
CASSFSQGQETQYF
TGTGCCAGCAGTTTTTCCCAGGGCCAAGAGACCCAGTACTTC
>16|NA|TRBJ1-5|TRBV20-1|NA
CSARDRRSKSNQPQHF
TGCAGTGCTAGAGACAGACGGAGTAAGAGCAATCAGCCCCAGCATTTT
>18|NA|TRBJ1-2|TRBV4-3|NA
CASSQDKGTTDHFYGYTF
TGCGCCAGCAGCCAAGATAAAGGGACAACCGATCACTTTTATGGCTACACCTTC
>16|many|TRBJ2-4|TRBV28|NA
CASSYGLAGQGDIQYF
TGTGCCAGCAGTTACGGACTAGCGGGACAGGGGGACATTCAGTACTTC
>14|few|TRBJ1-4|TRBV6-1|NA
CASSRTTTNEKLFF
TGTGCCAGCAGTCGGACGACAACTAATGAAAAACTGTTTTTT
>15|few|TRBJ2-2|TRBV7-8|TRBD1
CASSLGTGKTGELFF
TGTGCCAGCAGCTTAGGGACAGGGAAGACCGGGGAGCTGTTTTTT
>16|few|TRBJ2-1|TRBV29-1|NA
CSVEDQPATHADEQFF
TGCAGCGTTGAAGATCAACCCGCGACTCACGCGGATGAGCAGTTCTTC